The TCR beta chain under discussion was sequenced for a study of sequential checkpoint blockade in melanoma. Study-wide background: Patients were randomized 1:1 to nivolumab-then-ipilimumab or ipilimumab-then-nivolumab first-line. After both sequences, patients received maintenance nivolumab.

This clone was detected only a few times. The V gene end was trimmed by 6 bases and the J gene end by 3 bases; junction bases not matched to a gene: 7. The germline CDR1 and CDR2 sequences are MNHEY and SMNVEV (reference sequence). The CDR3 is 15 residues long. Generated by immunoSEQ multiplex PCR, the TCRdb table keeps only in-frame clones and is missing some. The repertoire includes more than 25,000 clones, 85% to 90% of them detected once, and approximately 14% sits in the top ten. Treatment of the sample: randomized to nivolumab then ipilimumab (arm A) or the reverse (arm B). No patient had prior DNA-damaging chemotherapy. PBMC sorting kept live CD3+CD8+ cells without CD19 or CD56.

Sample: CD8+ T cells sorted from blood (inferred from file names), taken from a patient given nivolumab and ipilimumab in sequence. This receptor was identified in a human donor with melanoma. V usage is TRBV27 and J usage is TRBJ1-2; 10 bases agree with TRBD1. CDR3 sequence: CASRQTGGIYYGYTF. The CDR3 DNA is TGTGCCAGCAGACAGACAGGGGGCATATACTATGGCTACACCTTC.